This T cell receptor (beta chain) was captured in a study of T cell repertoires in cytomegalovirus infection. The V segment lost 4 bases and the J segment 2 bases; nucleotides outside the gene matches: 4. This CDR3 contains 14 residues. CDR1 SGDLS and CDR2 YYNGEE come from the germline V gene. Concerning this clonotype itself: Its specificity is unknown.

TCRdb reprocessed the reads via MiXCR and lists one record per CDR3 protein. The top ten hold roughly 13% of the sample, which has approximately 910,000 distinct CDR3 sequences, roughly 30% seen once. The sequencing here drew on cultured CD8+ T cells from PBMCs, taken from culture after CMV antigen stimulation. The gene calls are TRBV9 and TRBJ2-3; 7 bases agree with TRBD2. The clonotype comes from a human donor in good health (CMV status not recorded). Some clones in this sample may be carry-over from other donors' samples. CDR3 sequence: CASSSAGNTDTQYF. CDR3 nucleotide sequence: TGTGCCAGCAGCTCAGCGGGAAACACAGATACGCAGTATTTT.